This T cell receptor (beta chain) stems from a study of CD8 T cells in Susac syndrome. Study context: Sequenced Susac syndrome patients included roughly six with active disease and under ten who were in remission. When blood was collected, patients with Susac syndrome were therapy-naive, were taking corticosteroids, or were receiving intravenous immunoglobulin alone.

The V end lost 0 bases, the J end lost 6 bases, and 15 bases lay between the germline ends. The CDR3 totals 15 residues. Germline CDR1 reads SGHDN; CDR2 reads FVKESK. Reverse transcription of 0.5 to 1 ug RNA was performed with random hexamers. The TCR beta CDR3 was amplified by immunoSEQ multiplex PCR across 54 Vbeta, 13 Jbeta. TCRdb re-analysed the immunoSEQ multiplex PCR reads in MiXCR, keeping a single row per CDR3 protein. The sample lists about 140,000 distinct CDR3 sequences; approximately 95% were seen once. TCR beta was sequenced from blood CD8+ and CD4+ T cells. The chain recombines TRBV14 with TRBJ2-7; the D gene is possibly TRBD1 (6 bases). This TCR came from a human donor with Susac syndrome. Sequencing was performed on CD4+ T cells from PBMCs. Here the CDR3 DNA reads TGTGCCAGCAGCCAAGACCCGACAGGTTTGGGCGAGCAGTACTTC. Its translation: CASSQDPTGLGEQYF. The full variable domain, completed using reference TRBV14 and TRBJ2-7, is EAGVTQFPSHSVIEKGQTVTLRCDPISGHDNLYWYRRVMGKEIKFLLHFVKESKQDESGMPNNRFLAERTGGTYSTLKVQPAELEDSGVYFCASSQDPTGLGEQYFGPGTRLTVT.